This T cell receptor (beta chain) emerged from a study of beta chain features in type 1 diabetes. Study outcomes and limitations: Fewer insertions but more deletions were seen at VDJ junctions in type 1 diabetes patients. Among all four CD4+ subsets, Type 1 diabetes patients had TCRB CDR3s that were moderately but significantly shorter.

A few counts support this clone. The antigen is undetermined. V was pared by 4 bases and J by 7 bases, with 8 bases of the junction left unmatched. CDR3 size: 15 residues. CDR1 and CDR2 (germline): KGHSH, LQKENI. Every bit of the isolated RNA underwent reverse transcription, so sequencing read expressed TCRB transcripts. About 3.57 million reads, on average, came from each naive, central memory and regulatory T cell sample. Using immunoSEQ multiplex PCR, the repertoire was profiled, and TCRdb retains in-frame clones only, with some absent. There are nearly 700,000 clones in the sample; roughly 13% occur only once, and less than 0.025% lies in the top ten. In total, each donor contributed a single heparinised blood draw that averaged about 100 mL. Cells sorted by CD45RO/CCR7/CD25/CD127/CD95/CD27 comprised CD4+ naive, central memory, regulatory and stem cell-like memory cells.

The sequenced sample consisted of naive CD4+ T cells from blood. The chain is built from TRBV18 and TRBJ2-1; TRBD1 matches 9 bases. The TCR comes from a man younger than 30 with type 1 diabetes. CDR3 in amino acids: CASSRGTGKTNEQFF. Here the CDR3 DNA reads TGTGCCAGCTCACGAGGGACAGGGAAGACAAATGAGCAGTTCTTC.